The next 15 T cell receptor beta chains were all read from a single sample in a study of T cells in Graves' hyperthyroidism and ophthalmopathy. It was RNA transcripts that yielded the amplified TCR beta CDR3 regions. HTBI primers were the set used in a first-round RT-PCR of the TCR CDR3. TCRdb ran MiXCR on the multiplex PCR reads and lists one entry per CDR3 protein. This table has some 270,000 distinct CDR3 sequences, approximately 23% appearing once. The sequenced sample was blood. The receptors stem from a woman aged 35 to 49 with Graves' ophthalmopathy.

The CDR3 DNA is TGTGCCAGCAGTGAGCTGGGCAACTCCTACGAGCAGTTCTTC. Amino acids: CASSELGNSYEQFF. The genes are TRBV25-1 and TRBJ2-7; D not resolved. The J call is uncertain, as TRBJ2-1 better fits the DNA end. Germline CDR1 is MGHDK and CDR2 is SYGVNS. The CDR3 extends over 14 amino acids.

V usage is TRBV10-3 and J usage is TRBJ2-7; 7 bases map to TRBD1. Losses at the gene ends were 3 bases for V and 2 bases for J; bases not matched to a gene: 4. Germline V gene sequence: CDR1 ENHRY, CDR2 SYGVKD. This CDR3 spans 14 amino acids. CDR3 nucleotides: TGTGCCATCAGTGATTCCGGGACAGCCTACGAGCAGTACTTC. This encodes CAISDSGTAYEQYF.

The V and J genes are TRBV4-1 and TRBJ1-5; possible D gene TRBD1, 5 bases. The CDR3 totals 16 residues. In germline, CDR1 is MGHRA, CDR2 YSYEKL. With 2 bases removed from V and 1 base from J, the gap between germline ends came to 12 bases. The CDR3 sequence: CASSQPGAPSNQPQHF. CDR3 in DNA: TGCGCCAGCAGCCAACCTGGGGCACCGAGCAATCAGCCCCAGCATTTT.

This clonotype was counted ten times or more. J is TRBJ2-4 and V is TRBV29-1; 8 bases fit TRBD2. From germline, CDR1 is SQVTM and CDR2 ANQGSEA. V lost 6 bases and J lost 8; bases outside the gene matches: 9. This CDR3 is 13 amino acids long. The CDR3 region is CSVDGGGEDIQYF. Here the CDR3 DNA reads TGCAGCGTGGACGGGGGGGGCGAGGACATTCAGTACTTC.

The chain links TRBV7-8 to TRBJ1-1; unclear D gene. V gave up 4 bases and J gave up 0 bases, with 12 bases separating them. This CDR3 contains 15 residues. Per germline, CDR1 SGHVS and CDR2 FQNEAQ. The CDR3 nucleotides read TGTGCCAGCAGCTCGCGGACCCTCATGAACACTGAAGCTTTCTTT. It is translated as CASSSRTLMNTEAFF.

This clonotype was found many times. The V call is TRBV2, the J call TRBJ2-5; D unclear. Between the trimmed V and J ends, which lost 4 bases and 5 bases, there was a span of 8 bases. There are 12 residues in the CDR3. Germline V gene data show CDR1 as SNHLY and CDR2 as FYNNEI. Here the CDR3 reads CASSAGWETQYF. The CDR3 region has the DNA TGTGCCAGCAGTGCGGGTTGGGAGACCCAGTACTTC.

This chain connects TRBV6-1 to TRBJ2-7; D is ambiguous. V was cut by 6 bases and J by 3 bases, with 12 bases left in between. Germline lookup yields CDR1 MNHNS and CDR2 SASEGT. The CDR3 consists of 13 residues. The DNA for the CDR3 is TGTGCCAGCAGCGTTGACCCTTACTACGAGCAGTACTTC. This codes for CASSVDPYYEQYF.

The table lists this clonotype with many counts. The rearrangement uses TRBV20-1 and TRBJ1-1; maybe TRBD1 (6 bases). CDR1 is DFQATT and CDR2 is SNEGSKA in the germline V gene (reference sequence). The length of the CDR3 is 13 residues. V lost 3 bases and J 1 base, leaving 9 bases between the germline ends. The CDR3 coding sequence is TGCAGTGCTAGCCCGGGACAGAACACTGAAGCTTTCTTT. This encodes CSASPGQNTEAFF.

In this sample, this clonotype turned up many times. This chain links TRBV6-5 with TRBJ1-1; D not resolved. With 6 bases removed from V and 0 bases from J, the gap between germline ends came to 5 bases. The CDR3 has 12 amino acids. CDR1 is MNHEY and CDR2 is SVGAGI in the germline V gene. The CDR3 DNA sequence: TGTGCCAGCAGCCGCCTGAACACTGAAGCTTTCTTT. It encodes CASSRLNTEAFF.

V and J are TRBV5-1 and TRBJ2-2; no clear D. The V gene's germline CDR1 is SGHRS and CDR2 YFSETQ. V lost 0 bases and J 0 bases, leaving 6 bases between the germline ends. The CDR3 loop spans 15 amino acids. DNA for the CDR3: TGCGCCAGCAGCTTGGATTCCGCGAACACCGGGGAGCTGTTTTTT. This sequence encodes CASSLDSANTGELFF.

This clonotype occurred many times. The chain links TRBV19 to TRBJ1-5; maybe TRBD1 (5 bases). V lost 5 bases, J lost 0 bases, and 8 bases lay in between. The CDR3 covers 14 residues. Germline loops: CDR1 LNHDA, CDR2 SQIVND (reference sequence). The CDR3 DNA is TGTGCCAGTAGTGCCGGGGGTAGCAATCAGCCCCAGCATTTT. This codes for CASSAGGSNQPQHF.

The table lists this clonotype with many counts. V gene TRBV13 combines with J gene TRBJ2-5; 12 bases agree with TRBD2. CDR3 length: 16 amino acids. Germline V CDR1 and CDR2: PRHDT, FYEKMQ (reference sequence). V trimming: 3 bases; J trimming: 4 bases; junction bases outside the gene matches: 6. CDR3 bases: TGTGCCAGCAGCTTGCAACCTAGCGGGGGGGGAGAGACCCAGTACTTC. Protein product: CASSLQPSGGGETQYF. Complete variable domain (other parts from reference TRBV13 and TRBJ2-5): AAGVIQSPRHLIKEKRETATLKCYPIPRHDTVYWYQQGPGQDPQFLISFYEKMQSDKGSIPDRFSAQQFSDYHSELNMSSLELGDSALYFCASSLQPSGGGETQYFGPGTRLLVL.

The chain couples TRBV30 to TRBJ2-1; TRBD1 matches 10 bases. The CDR3 runs to 17 residues. V dropped 5 bases and J dropped 2; count of bases not matched to a gene: 12. CDR1 is GTSNPN and CDR2 is SVGIG in the germline V gene (reference sequence). This CDR3 is CAWRIRTGGVTYNEQFF. The DNA of the CDR3 is TGTGCCTGGCGGATCCGGACAGGGGGAGTGACCTACAATGAGCAGTTCTTC.

This clonotype was recorded many times. The genes are TRBV13 and TRBJ2-7, with a tentative D call TRBD2 (6 bases). V lost 7 bases, J lost 0 bases, and 22 bases lay in between. The CDR3 consists of 17 residues. CDR1 PRHDT and CDR2 FYEKMQ come from the germline V gene (reference sequence). CDR3: CASKTRGAGLSSYEQYF. CDR3 nucleotide sequence: TGTGCCAGCAAAACCAGAGGGGCGGGGTTGAGCTCCTACGAGCAGTACTTC.

This clonotype is medium-sized. The chain links TRBV24-1 to TRBJ2-1; the D is unclear. Trimming shortened V by 5 bases and J by 5 bases, and 6 bases separated the two germline ends. The CDR3 covers 12 residues. Per the germline V gene, CDR1 is KGHDR and CDR2 is SFDVKD. The chain's CDR3 is CATSAGDNEQFF. CDR3 bases: TGTGCCACCAGTGCTGGAGACAATGAGCAGTTCTTC.